The 3 T cell receptor beta chains presented below share a single source sample, sequenced in a study of neurological immune-mediated disorders. Time point: longitudinal time-point 1 (baseline). TCRdb reprocessed the 5' RACE reads via MiXCR and lists one record per CDR3 protein. The profile shows 50,000 to 70,000 distinct CDR3 sequences, about 10% of them singletons. What was sequenced was PBMCs. The receptors were sampled from a male donor with HTLV-1-associated myelopathy (HAM/TSP).

This clonotype appeared many times. The chain joins TRBV20-1 to TRBJ1-4; D gene uncertain. CDR1 DFQATT and CDR2 SNEGSKA come from the germline V gene (reference sequence). The V end lost 5 bases, the J end lost 10 bases, and 17 bases lay between the germline ends. This CDR3 has 13 amino acids. CDR3: CSAWYQVGGKLFF. CDR3 coding DNA: TGCAGTGCTTGGTACCAAGTAGGCGGAAAACTGTTTTTT.

The chain links TRBV7-6 to TRBJ2-5; D remains ambiguous. V lost 4 bases and J 2 bases, leaving 14 bases between the germline ends. Germline CDR1 is SGHVS and CDR2 is FNYEAQ. This CDR3 region has 15 residues. CDR3 sequence: CASSSNRAKQETQYF. The CDR3 DNA reads as TGTGCCAGCAGCTCGAACCGGGCGAAACAAGAGACCCAGTACTTC.

This clonotype was recorded many times. This sequence joins TRBV9 and TRBJ1-2; D may be TRBD1 (6 bases). Per the germline V gene, CDR1 is SGDLS and CDR2 is YYNGEE. The V end was cut by 0 bases, the J end by 5 bases, with 20 bases between. The CDR3 spans 17 residues. This CDR3 reads CASSVAVGAGAGYGYTF. The DNA for the CDR3 is TGTGCCAGCAGCGTAGCGGTCGGGGCAGGGGCGGGGTATGGCTACACCTTC.